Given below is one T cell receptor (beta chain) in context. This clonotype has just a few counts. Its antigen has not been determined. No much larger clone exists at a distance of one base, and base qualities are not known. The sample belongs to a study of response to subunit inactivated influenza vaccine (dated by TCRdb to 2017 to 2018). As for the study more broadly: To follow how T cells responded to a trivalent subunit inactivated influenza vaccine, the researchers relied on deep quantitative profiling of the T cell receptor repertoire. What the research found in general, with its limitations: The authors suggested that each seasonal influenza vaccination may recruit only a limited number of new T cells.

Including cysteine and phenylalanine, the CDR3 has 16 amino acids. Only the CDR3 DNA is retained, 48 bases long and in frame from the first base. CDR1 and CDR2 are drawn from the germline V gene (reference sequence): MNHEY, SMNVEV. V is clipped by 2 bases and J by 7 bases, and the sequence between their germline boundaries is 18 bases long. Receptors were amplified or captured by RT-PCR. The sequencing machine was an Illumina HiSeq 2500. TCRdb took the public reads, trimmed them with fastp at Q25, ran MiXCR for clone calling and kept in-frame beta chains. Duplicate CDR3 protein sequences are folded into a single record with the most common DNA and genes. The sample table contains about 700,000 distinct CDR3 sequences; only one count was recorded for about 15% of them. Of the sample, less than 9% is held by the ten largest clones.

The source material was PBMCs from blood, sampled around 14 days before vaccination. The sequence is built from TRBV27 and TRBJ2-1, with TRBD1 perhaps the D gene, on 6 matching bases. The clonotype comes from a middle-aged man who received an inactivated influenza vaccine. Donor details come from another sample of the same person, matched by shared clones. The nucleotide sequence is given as TGTGCCAGCAGTTTAAGGCGGGCGCCGAGGGGGAATGAGCAGTTCTTC. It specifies CASSLRRAPRGNEQFF.